The present entry profiles one TCR beta chain with its context. Antigen unknown. This entry belongs to a study of OX40 agonist ivuxolimab in advanced cancers. Across the study: Participants, around 80% male, averaged roughly 59 years of age, ranging from about 23 to 79.

General observations from the study: Specificity for antigen went undetermined in the expanded peripheral T cells. Dosing at 0.1 to 3.0 mg/kg was accompanied by clonal expansion of CD4+ and CD8+ blood T cells by week 6.

Per the germline V gene, CDR1 is KGHSH and CDR2 is LQKENI. This CDR3 is 13 amino acids long. J was trimmed by 4 bases and V by 3 bases; bases with no gene match: 2. Assay used: immunoSEQ multiplex PCR; TCRdb lists only in-frame clones, some missing. The top ten clones hold around 0.35% of a sample with more than 60,000 clones, 90% of them seen once. The sequencing here drew on CD4+ or CD8+ T cells sorted from blood, taken in a trial of the OX40 agonist ivuxolimab. This sequence was found in an adult with an advanced solid tumor such as melanoma, head and neck, liver or kidney cancer. This chain links TRBV18 with TRBJ1-2, with 7 bases aligning to TRBD1. In nucleotides, the CDR3 is TGTGCCAGCTCACCCGGGACAGCCTATGGCTACACCTTC. It encodes CASSPGTAYGYTF.